The 14 T cell receptor beta chains below all came from one sample that was sequenced in a study of T cells in Graves' hyperthyroidism and ophthalmopathy. Amplified TCR beta CDR3 regions derived from RNA transcripts. A first-round RT-PCR of the TCR CDR3 used the HTBI primer set. TCRdb reprocessed the multiplex PCR reads with MiXCR, giving one entry per CDR3 protein. The table lists almost 250,000 distinct CDR3 sequences, more than 20% of them singletons, with around 40% in the top ten. Input material: blood. The origin of the receptors is a woman aged 40-49 years with Graves' ophthalmopathy.

The chain employs TRBV6-1 and TRBJ2-7, with a weak D call TRBD1 (6 bases). The V end lost 7 bases, the J end lost 0 bases, and 13 bases lay between the germline ends. The CDR3 has 14 amino acids. Germline V gene data show CDR1 as MNHNS and CDR2 as SASEGT. The CDR3 sequence: CASTEGDHSYEQYF. The CDR3 nucleotides are TGTGCCAGCACTGAGGGGGACCACTCCTACGAGCAGTACTTC.

This clonotype has more than one count but fewer than ten. The gene calls are TRBV5-1 and TRBJ2-7, with 7 bases matching TRBD2. The CDR3 is 13 residues long. Trimming cost V 3 bases and J 3 bases; bases outside gene matches: 3. Germline assignment: CDR1 SGHRS and CDR2 YFSETQ. The CDR3 region is CASSSRGVYEQYF. DNA of the CDR3: TGCGCCAGCAGCTCACGGGGGGTCTACGAGCAGTACTTC. The full variable domain, its missing parts supplied by reference TRBV5-1 and TRBJ2-7, is KAGVTQTPRYLIKTRGQQVTLSCSPISGHRSVSWYQQTPGQGLQFLFEYFSETQRNKGNFPGRFSGRQFSNSRSEMNVSTLELGDSALYLCASSSRGVYEQYFGPGTRLTVT.

This clonotype was seen many times. The V call is TRBV4-1, the J call TRBJ2-7; D remains ambiguous. The germline gives CDR1 MGHRA, CDR2 YSYEKL. The CDR3 sequence is 14 residues long. V lost 1 base and J lost 0, with 7 bases in between. As DNA, the CDR3 is TGCGCCAGCAGCCAAGGCCACTCCTCCTACGAGCAGTACTTC. Translated, it gives CASSQGHSSYEQYF.

The V call is TRBV12-3 or TRBV12-4, the J call TRBJ1-1; no reliable D call. The CDR3 spans 14 residues. With 4 bases removed from V and 0 bases from J, the gap between germline ends came to 9 bases. The CDR3 spells CASSYTTVNTEAFF. The CDR3 nucleotides are TGTGCCAGCAGTTATACAACAGTGAACACTGAAGCTTTCTTT.

This chain uses TRBV6-1 with TRBJ1-2, with a weak D call TRBD1 (6 bases). V lost 7 bases and J 8 bases, leaving 14 bases between the germline ends. The CDR3 is 12 amino acids. Germline CDR1 MNHNS, CDR2 SASEGT. CDR3 in DNA: TGTGCCAGCACCAACAGGGCCTCCGGCTACACCTTC. Protein sequence: CASTNRASGYTF.

This clonotype was seen ten or more times. The chain combines TRBV28 with TRBJ2-7, with D perhaps assigned TRBD1 or TRBD2 (5 bases each). The CDR3 runs to 14 residues. Trimming removed 6 bases from V and 2 bases from J, with 14 bases in between. Per the germline V gene, CDR1 is MDHEN and CDR2 is SYDVKM. This chain's CDR3 is CASSWGTVTYEQYF. CDR3 DNA sequence: TGTGCCAGCAGCTGGGGGACCGTTACCTACGAGCAGTACTTC.

This clonotype has more than one count but fewer than ten. For the CDR3, the DNA is TGTGCCAGCTCACCACAAAGGGGACCCTACGAGCAGTACTTC. This gives the protein CASSPQRGPYEQYF. This chain connects TRBV18 to TRBJ2-7; D might be TRBD1 or TRBD2, each matching 5 bases. In germline, CDR1 is KGHSH, CDR2 LQKENI. Trimming removed 1 base at V and 2 bases at J, with 9 bases between. CDR3 length: 14 amino acids.

This clonotype was seen only a few times. A much larger clone lies one base from this, so it may be a read error. The chain uses TRBV7-9 and TRBJ1-2; D is undetermined. The CDR3 has 15 amino acids. Germline V gene data show CDR1 as SEHNR and CDR2 as FQNEAQ (reference sequence). DNA of the CDR3: TGTGTCAGCAGCTTACCCTTGAATACCCACTATGGCTACACCTTC. This codes for CVSSLPLNTHYGYTF.

The chain joins TRBV12-3 or TRBV12-4 to TRBJ2-7, with a tentative D call TRBD1 (5 bases). This CDR3 comprises 13 residues. The V end was cut by 1 base, the J end by 6 bases, with 10 bases between. CDR3 protein: CASSLGRVVEQYF. The DNA of the CDR3 is TGTGCCAGCAGTTTAGGCAGGGTGGTCGAGCAGTACTTC.

The table lists this clonotype with a few counts. The V gene is TRBV4-1, the J gene TRBJ1-2, with 7 nucleotides matching TRBD1. In germline, CDR1 is MGHRA, CDR2 YSYEKL. The CDR3 runs to 14 residues. The V gene end was trimmed by 1 base and the J gene end by 6 bases; junction bases not matched to a gene: 5. Here the CDR3 reads CASSQVLRGHGYTF. The CDR3 DNA follows: TGCGCCAGCAGCCAAGTACTTAGGGGGCATGGCTACACCTTC.

This clonotype was observed many times. The chain employs TRBV11-3 and TRBJ2-5; the match to TRBD2 covers 7 bases. Germline-derived CDR1 and CDR2 are SGHNT and YENEEA. The CDR3 has 17 amino acids. V was clipped by 5 bases and J by 2 bases; unmatched bases: 14. The CDR3 DNA reads as TGTGCCAGCAGCGCCAGAGGAGGGGCTAGCGGTCAAGAGACCCAGTACTTC. It codes for CASSARGGASGQETQYF.

This clonotype was observed at least ten times. The rearrangement uses TRBV29-1 and TRBJ1-2; weak D call: TRBD1 (5 bases). Trimming pared 4 bases from V and 3 bases from J, leaving 9 bases between. CDR3 size: 12 residues. Germline values: CDR1 SQVTM, CDR2 ANQGSEA. The CDR3 nucleotides are TGCAGCGTTGTTCAGGGCCACTATGGCTACACCTTC. This codes for CSVVQGHYGYTF.

This clonotype was found many times. The chain employs TRBV28 and TRBJ1-6; no clear D gene. The CDR3 loop spans 13 amino acids. V lost 8 bases and J lost 4, with 9 bases in between. The germline V gene encodes CDR1 MDHEN and CDR2 SYDVKM. The CDR3 is CASEEDYNSPLHF. The CDR3 bases are TGTGCCAGCGAGGAGGATTATAATTCACCCCTCCACTTT. Full variable domain (outside the CDR3, taken from reference TRBV28 and TRBJ1-6): DVKVTQSSRYLVKRTGEKVFLECVQDMDHENMFWYRQDPGLGLRLIYFSYDVKMKEKGDIPEGYSVSREKKERFSLILESASTNQTSMYLCASEEDYNSPLHFGNGTRLTVT.

This clonotype came up many times. This chain joins TRBV4-2 and TRBJ2-7; 11 nucleotides match TRBD2. This CDR3 is built from 16 residues. J gave up 6 bases and V 1 base, and 8 bases lay outside the gene matches. Germline CDR1 reads LGHNA; CDR2 reads YNFKEQ. The CDR3 sequence: CASSQGTGTSGAEQYF. The CDR3 DNA follows: TGTGCCAGCAGCCAAGGAACCGGGACTAGCGGAGCCGAGCAGTACTTC.